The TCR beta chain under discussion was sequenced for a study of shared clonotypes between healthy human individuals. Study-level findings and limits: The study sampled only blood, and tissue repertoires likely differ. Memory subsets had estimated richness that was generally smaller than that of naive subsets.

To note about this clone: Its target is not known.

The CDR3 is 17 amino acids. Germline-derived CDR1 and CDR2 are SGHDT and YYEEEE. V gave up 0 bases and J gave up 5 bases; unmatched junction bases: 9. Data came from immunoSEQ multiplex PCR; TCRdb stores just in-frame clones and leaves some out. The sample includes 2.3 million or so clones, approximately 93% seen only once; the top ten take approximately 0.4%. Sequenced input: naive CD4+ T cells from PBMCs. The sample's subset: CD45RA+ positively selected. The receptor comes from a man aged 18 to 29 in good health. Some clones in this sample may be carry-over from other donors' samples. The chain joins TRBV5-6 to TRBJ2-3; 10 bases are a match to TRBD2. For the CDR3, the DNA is TGTGCCAGCAGCTTGGGCCTAGCGGGAGTGGGAATAGATACGCAGTATTTT. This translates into CASSLGLAGVGIDTQYF.